A selection of T cell receptor gamma chains follows, all from one sample in a study of γδ T cells in repeated Plasmodium falciparum infection. TCRdb re-called the multiplex PCR reads via CATT. Of approximately 26,000 gamma-chain clones listed, less than 3.5% are singletons. Sequencing was done on a sample of gamma-delta T cells from blood. The receptor source for this set is a pool of human donors (malaria-infected and uninfected, not separated). The CDR3 runs from the conserved cysteine through the conserved F or W. Size is stated as once, few or many counts, or a class when the clone is expanded.

abundance,v_gene,j_gene,CDR3aa,CDR3nt
many,TRGV2,TRGJP2,CATWGDWIKTF,TGTGCCACCTGGGGAGATTGGATCAAGACGTTT
many,TRGV8,TRGJP1,CATWDRYLFKIF,TGTGCCACCTGGGATAGGTATTTGTTCAAGATATTT
many,TRGV4,TRGJ1/TRGJ2,CATPRGRGKKLF,TGTGCCACCCCGCGCGGCCGTGGTAAGAAACTCTTT
many,TRGV9,TRGJ1/TRGJ2,CALQNYYKKLF,TGTGCCTTGCAAAATTATTATAAGAAACTCTTT
medium-sized,TRGV8,TRGJ1/TRGJ2,CATWEHNYYKKLF,TGTGCCACCTGGGAGCATAATTATTATAAGAAACTCTTT
large,TRGV9,TRGJP,CALWEVAQELGKKIKVF,TGTGCCTTGTGGGAGGTCGCGCAAGAGTTGGGCAAAAAAATCAAGGTATTT
many,TRGV4,TRGJ1/TRGJ2,CATWDGPRYYKKLF,TGTGCCACCTGGGATGGGCCTCGGTATTATAAGAAACTCTTT
many,TRGV5,TRGJ1/TRGJ2,CATWDRPRYYKKLF,TGTGCCACCTGGGACAGGCCTAGGTATTATAAGAAACTCTTT
large,TRGV4,TRGJ1/TRGJ2,CATWDGRVNYKKLF,TGTGCCACCTGGGATGGGCGGGTGAATTATAAGAAACTCTTT
many,TRGV5,TRGJ1/TRGJ2,CATWDRGGCYYKKLF,TGTGCCACCTGGGACAGGGGGGGGTGTTATTATAAGAAACTCTTT
many,TRGV3,TRGJ1/TRGJ2,CATWDRLPNYYKKLF,TGTGCCACCTGGGACAGGCTCCCGAATTATTATAAGAAACTCTTT
many,TRGV4,TRGJ1/TRGJ2,CATTFNYYKRLF,TGTGCCACGACGTTCAATTATTATAAGAGACTCTTT
many,TRGV4,TRGJ1/TRGJ2,CATWDGPRDYYKKLF,TGTGCCACCTGGGATGGGCCTAGGGATTACTATAAGAAACTCTTT
many,TRGV8,TRGJP1,CATWAPPCGWFKIF,TGTGCCACCTGGGCCCCCCCGTGCGGTTGGTTCAAGATATTT
medium-sized,TRGV9,TRGJ1/TRGJ2,CALWEVGYKKLF,TGTGCCTTGTGGGAGGTCGGCTATAAGAAACTCTTT
many,TRGV3,TRGJ1/TRGJ2,CATWTKYCRQKLF,TGTGCCACCTGGACAAAATACTGCAGGCAGAAACTCTTT
many,TRGV4,TRGJ1/TRGJ2,CATWGYYYKKLF,TGTGCCACCTGGGGTTATTATTATAAGAAGCTCTTT
many,TRGV4,TRGJP2,CATWDGTSYSSDWIKTF,TGTGCCACCTGGGACGGTACCTCCTATAGTAGTGATTGGATCAAGACGTTT
large,TRGV9,TRGJP,CALWEYQELGKKIKVF,TGTGCCTTGTGGGAGTATCAAGAGTTGGGCAAAAAAATCAAGGTATTT
many,TRGV2,TRGJP2,CATWDGLSSDWIKTF,TGTGCCACCTGGGACGGGCTCAGTAGTGATTGGATCAAGACGTTT
many,TRGV9,TRGJ1/TRGJ2,CALWEHSFKYYKKLF,TGTGCCTTGTGGGAGCACAGTTTTAAGTATTATAAGAAACTCTTT
many,TRGV8,TRGJ1/TRGJ2,CATWDRHEKKLF,TGTGCCACCTGGGATAGGCATGAAAAGAAACTCTTT
many,TRGV9,TRGJP1,CALWNTTGWFKIF,TGTGCCTTGTGGAATACCACTGGTTGGTTCAAGATATTT